The 16 T cell receptor beta chains in this list originate from one sample, sequenced in a study of cytomegalovirus exposure and HLA in healthy donors. The repertoire was sequenced with immunoSEQ multiplex PCR; TCRdb's copy has only in-frame clones and lacks some. The data show some 130,000 clones, 82% seen once. Sequencing used PBMCs. These receptors were taken from a man younger than 45 in good health and CMV-seropositive.

The V and J genes are TRBV15 and TRBJ2-7, with 13 positions matching TRBD2. Germline V CDR1 and CDR2: LNHNV, YYDKDF (reference sequence). This CDR3 region has 15 residues. The V and J ends lost 5 bases and 5 bases, in that order; junction bases with no gene match: 6. For the CDR3, the DNA is TGTGCCACCAGCGGGGGACTAGCGGGACCGCACGAGCAGTACTTC. Its translation: CATSGGLAGPHEQYF.

V is TRBV7-7 and J is TRBJ2-7; 7 bases agree with TRBD2. J gave up 5 bases and V 2 bases, and 3 bases lay outside the gene matches. The CDR3 loop spans 13 amino acids. The germline CDR1 and CDR2 sequences are SSHAT and FNYEAQ (reference sequence). The DNA of the CDR3 is TGTGCCAGCAGCTTAAACGCGGGAGACGAGCAGTACTTC. This gives the protein CASSLNAGDEQYF.

The genes are TRBV6-5 and TRBJ2-2, with 8 bases identical to TRBD1. V shed 8 bases and J 2 bases; nucleotides not matched to a gene: 7. CDR1 is MNHEY, CDR2 SVGAGI, per germline. This CDR3 is built from 15 residues. CDR3 residues: CASYIGTGNTGELFF. The DNA of the CDR3 is TGTGCCAGCTATATCGGGACAGGAAACACCGGGGAGCTGTTTTTT.

V is TRBV29-1 and J is TRBJ1-2, with 7 positions matching TRBD1. V lost 6 bases, J lost 3 bases, and 4 bases stayed unmatched. The CDR3 extends over 12 amino acids. The germline V gene encodes CDR1 SQVTM and CDR2 ANQGSEA. CDR3 region: CSVTGADYGYTF. CDR3 nucleotide sequence: TGCAGCGTCACAGGGGCCGACTATGGCTACACCTTC.

The chain recombines TRBV4-1 with TRBJ2-1, with 7 bases lining up with TRBD1. J was trimmed by 0 bases and V by 1 base; bases with no gene match: 9. The CDR3 has 18 residues. CDR1 MGHRA and CDR2 YSYEKL come from the germline V gene. The chain's CDR3 is CASSQATGFGGSYNEQFF. In nucleotides, the CDR3 is TGCGCCAGCAGCCAAGCGACAGGGTTTGGCGGCTCCTACAATGAGCAGTTCTTC.

This clone occurred once. This rearrangement joins TRBV19 to TRBJ2-4, with 10 bases lining up with TRBD1. The CDR3 contains 18 residues. V trimming: 2 bases; J trimming: 1 base; junction bases outside the gene matches: 8. Looked up from germline, CDR1 is LNHDA and CDR2 is SQIVND (reference sequence). This CDR3 reads CASSIRDRGKQAKNIQYF. The CDR3 DNA follows: TGTGCCAGTAGTATAAGGGACAGGGGAAAACAGGCCAAAAACATTCAGTACTTC.

This clone was seen just once. This chain joins TRBV5-6 and TRBJ2-7, with a weak D call TRBD2 (6 bases). This CDR3 spans 14 amino acids. The V end lost 3 bases, the J end lost 2 bases, and 12 bases lay between the germline ends. CDR1 is SGHDT and CDR2 is YYEEEE in the germline V gene. The CDR3 sequence: CASSWGSGAYEQYF. The CDR3 DNA reads TGTGCCAGCAGCTGGGGATCGGGGGCCTACGAGCAGTACTTC.

The V and J genes are TRBV5-1 and TRBJ1-2; D possibly corresponds to TRBD1 (5 bases). Between the trimmed V and J ends, which lost 4 bases and 4 bases, there was a span of 11 bases. This CDR3 has 13 residues. The germline gives CDR1 SGHRS, CDR2 YFSETQ. This CDR3 is CASSAGRLYGYTF. The CDR3 nucleotides read TGCGCCAGCAGCGCGGGACGCCTCTATGGCTACACCTTC.

V is TRBV5-1 and J is TRBJ2-1; 9 nucleotides align to TRBD2. After removal of 5 bases from V and 5 bases from J, the junction contained 5 bases not matched to a gene. The CDR3 length is 14 residues. The germline CDR1 and CDR2 sequences are SGHRS and YFSETQ. The CDR3 loop is CASSFGTSNNEQFF. The CDR3 nucleotides are TGCGCCAGCAGTTTCGGGACTAGCAACAATGAGCAGTTCTTC. Complete variable domain (other parts from reference TRBV5-1 and TRBJ2-1): KAGVTQTPRYLIKTRGQQVTLSCSPISGHRSVSWYQQTPGQGLQFLFEYFSETQRNKGNFPGRFSGRQFSNSRSEMNVSTLELGDSALYLCASSFGTSNNEQFFGPGTRLTVL.

The V call is TRBV30, the J call TRBJ2-1, with 9 bases aligning to TRBD2. J was trimmed by 0 bases and V by 4 bases; bases with no gene match: 16. Germline V gene lookup returns CDR1 GTSNPN and CDR2 SVGIG (reference sequence). CDR3 length equals 19 residues. The CDR3 coding sequence is TGTGCCTGGAATACCGGCCTAGCGGGATCCTGGAGCTCCTACAATGAGCAGTTCTTC. Translated, it gives CAWNTGLAGSWSSYNEQFF.

The V call is TRBV5-1, the J call TRBJ2-1; D gene ambiguous. V lost 0 bases and J 8 bases, leaving 12 bases between the germline ends. The CDR3 totals 14 residues. Looked up from germline, CDR1 is SGHRS and CDR2 is YFSETQ. The CDR3 DNA is TGCGCCAGCAGCTTGGGTCCCCCCCTCGATGAGCAGTTCTTC. It is translated as CASSLGPPLDEQFF.

The CDR3 is CASSPFEASYEQYF. Written as DNA, the CDR3 is TGTGCCAGCAGTCCCTTTGAGGCCTCGTACGAGCAGTACTTC. The V call is TRBV6-1, the J call TRBJ2-7; no reliable D call. This CDR3 is 14 amino acids long. Germline V CDR1 and CDR2: MNHNS, SASEGT. Trimming removed 5 bases at V and 4 bases at J, with 15 bases between.

The chain links TRBV28 to TRBJ1-1, with no clear D. The CDR3 is made up of 14 amino acids. V was trimmed by 2 bases and J by 4 bases, leaving 11 bases between them. Germline lookup yields CDR1 MDHEN and CDR2 SYDVKM. CDR3 in amino acids: CASSLRGGSTEAFF. The CDR3 coding sequence is TGTGCCAGCAGTTTAAGAGGCGGGAGCACTGAAGCTTTCTTT.

V usage is TRBV13 and J usage is TRBJ1-1; TRBD1 matches at 7 bases. The J segment lost 5 bases and the V segment lost 0 bases, leaving 12 bases of the junction unmatched. The CDR3 length is 17 residues. The germline gives CDR1 PRHDT, CDR2 FYEKMQ (reference sequence). CDR3 region: CASSLGGGWQGDTEAFF. DNA of the CDR3: TGTGCCAGCAGCTTAGGGGGCGGGTGGCAGGGGGATACTGAAGCTTTCTTT.

J is TRBJ2-7 and V is TRBV19; D may be TRBD2 (6 bases). V was cut by 5 bases and J by 7 bases, with 18 bases left in between. Germline values: CDR1 LNHDA, CDR2 SQIVND (reference sequence). This CDR3 has 14 amino acids. CDR3 DNA sequence: TGTGCCAGTAGTCCTGGGTGGGGGGACGGAGAGCAGTACTTC. This gives the protein CASSPGWGDGEQYF.

The genes are TRBV27 and TRBJ2-5, with a weak D call TRBD2 (5 bases). This CDR3 is 14 amino acids long. Germline V gives CDR1 MNHEY, CDR2 SMNVEV (reference sequence). Trimming stripped 5 bases from V and 0 bases from J, with 10 bases between. CDR3 nucleotide sequence: TGTGCCAGCAGTCCCCTCGGGGACCAAGAGACCCAGTACTTC. It specifies CASSPLGDQETQYF.